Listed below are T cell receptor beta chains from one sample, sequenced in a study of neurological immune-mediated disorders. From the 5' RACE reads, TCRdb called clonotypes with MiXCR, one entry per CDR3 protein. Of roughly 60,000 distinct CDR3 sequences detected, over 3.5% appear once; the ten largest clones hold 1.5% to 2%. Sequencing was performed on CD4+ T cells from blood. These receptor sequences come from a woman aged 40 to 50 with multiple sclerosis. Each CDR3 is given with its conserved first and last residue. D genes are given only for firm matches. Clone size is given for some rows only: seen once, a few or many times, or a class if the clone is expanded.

CDR3 DNA: TGTGCCAGCTCACCCGGGACAGGGTACGAGCAGTACTTC; CDR3 protein: CASSPGTGYEQYF; J gene: TRBJ2-7; D gene: TRBD1; clone size: many; V gene: TRBV18
CDR3 DNA: TGTGCCACCAGCGGATCCCCGGGACAGGGGACTGGCTCCTATAATTCACCCCTCCACTTT; CDR3 protein: CATSGSPGQGTGSYNSPLHF; J gene: TRBJ1-6; D gene: TRBD1; clone size: many; V gene: TRBV15
CDR3 DNA: TGTGCCAGCAGTTTAGGTGGGGGCGGCGCAAATTCACCCCTCCACTTT; CDR3 protein: CASSLGGGGANSPLHF; J gene: TRBJ1-6; D gene: -; clone size: many; V gene: TRBV12-3/TRBV12-4
CDR3 DNA: TGTGCCAGCAGCCCAGGCCTAATTTCTCTCTTCCCTGGAAACACCATATATTTT; CDR3 protein: CASSPGLISLFPGNTIYF; J gene: TRBJ1-3; D gene: -; clone size: many; V gene: TRBV7-2
CDR3 DNA: TGTGCCAGCAGCTATCAGGGGTGGCCCAATCAGCCCCAGCATTTT; CDR3 protein: CASSYQGWPNQPQHF; J gene: TRBJ1-5; D gene: -; clone size: many; V gene: TRBV7-2
CDR3 DNA: TGTGCCAGCAGCGTCCCGACCGGGGGGGGGGTAGGAGAGCAGTTCTTC; CDR3 protein: CASSVPTGGGVGEQFF; J gene: TRBJ2-1; D gene: TRBD2; clone size: many; V gene: TRBV9
CDR3 DNA: TGTGCCAGCAGTTTAGGTGGGGCCCAAGAGACCCAGTACTTC; CDR3 protein: CASSLGGAQETQYF; J gene: TRBJ2-5; D gene: -; clone size: many; V gene: TRBV12-3/TRBV12-4
CDR3 DNA: TGTGCCAGCAGTTGGGCTCTGTATGGCTACACCTTC; CDR3 protein: CASSWALYGYTF; J gene: TRBJ1-2; D gene: -; clone size: many; V gene: TRBV28
CDR3 DNA: TGTGCCAGCAGCTTATCTATGCACGACGTTCAGCCCCAGCATTTT; CDR3 protein: CASSLSMHDVQPQHF; J gene: TRBJ1-5; D gene: -; clone size: many; V gene: TRBV7-9
CDR3 DNA: TGTGCCAGCACTCCCCCAGGGACGGACGAGCAGTACTTC; CDR3 protein: CASTPPGTDEQYF; J gene: TRBJ2-7; D gene: -; clone size: many; V gene: TRBV12-3/TRBV12-4
CDR3 DNA: TGTGCCAGCAGCCAAGGACCAACGGAACTGAATTCACCCCTCCACTTT; CDR3 protein: CASSQGPTELNSPLHF; J gene: TRBJ1-6; D gene: -; clone size: many; V gene: TRBV4-2
CDR3 DNA: TGCAGTGCCTTGGACAGGACTAACTATGGCTACACCTTC; CDR3 protein: CSALDRTNYGYTF; J gene: TRBJ1-2; D gene: TRBD1; clone size: many; V gene: TRBV20-1
CDR3 DNA: TGCGCCAGCAGTGTCTTCTCTGGAAACACCATATATTTT; CDR3 protein: CASSVFSGNTIYF; J gene: TRBJ1-3; D gene: -; clone size: few; V gene: TRBV5-1
CDR3 DNA: TGCGCCAGCAGCGGGAGGACAGGGTTCGTGCAGTACTTC; CDR3 protein: CASSGRTGFVQYF; J gene: TRBJ2-7; D gene: TRBD1; clone size: many; V gene: TRBV5-1
CDR3 DNA: TGTGCCAGCACCCCGACAGGGTTAGAGACCCAGTACTTC; CDR3 protein: CASTPTGLETQYF; J gene: TRBJ2-5; D gene: TRBD1; clone size: many; V gene: TRBV6-1
CDR3 DNA: TGCGCCAGCAGCCAAGGAAGGGGAGGTGCTAATGAAAAACTGTTTTTT; CDR3 protein: CASSQGRGGANEKLFF; J gene: TRBJ1-4; D gene: -; clone size: many; V gene: TRBV4-1
CDR3 DNA: TGTGCCACCTCCAACTGGAGCAATCAGCCCCAGCATTTT; CDR3 protein: CATSNWSNQPQHF; J gene: TRBJ1-5; D gene: -; clone size: many; V gene: TRBV2
CDR3 DNA: TGTGCCAGCAGCCAAGAGACGGTGGGCCTAACACGCACAGATACGCAGTATTTT; CDR3 protein: CASSQETVGLTRTDTQYF; J gene: TRBJ2-3; D gene: -; clone size: many; V gene: TRBV14
CDR3 DNA: TGTGCCAGCAGCTCCGGGTGGCGGCAGCCCCAGCATTTT; CDR3 protein: CASSSGWRQPQHF; J gene: TRBJ1-5; D gene: -; clone size: many; V gene: TRBV7-2
CDR3 DNA: TGTGCCAGCAGCTTAGCGGGGTCGGCGGAGCTGTTTTTT; CDR3 protein: CASSLAGSAELFF; J gene: TRBJ2-2; D gene: -; clone size: many; V gene: TRBV7-9
CDR3 DNA: TGTGCCAGCAGTTTACCGACAGGGCTGAACACTGAAGCTTTCTTT; CDR3 protein: CASSLPTGLNTEAFF; J gene: TRBJ1-1; D gene: TRBD1; clone size: -; V gene: TRBV12-3/TRBV12-4
CDR3 DNA: TGTGCCGGGGATTCTGGGGCCAACGTCCTGACTTTC; CDR3 protein: CAGDSGANVLTF; J gene: TRBJ2-6; D gene: -; clone size: many; V gene: TRBV7-9
CDR3 DNA: TGCGCCAGCAGCCAAGAGATGGGACCGTCTAATTCACCCCTCCACTTT; CDR3 protein: CASSQEMGPSNSPLHF; J gene: TRBJ1-6; D gene: -; clone size: many; V gene: TRBV4-1
CDR3 DNA: TGCAGTGCAACACCCGGGACCCGGTCCTCCGAGCAGTACTTC; CDR3 protein: CSATPGTRSSEQYF; J gene: TRBJ2-7; D gene: -; clone size: many; V gene: TRBV20-1
CDR3 DNA: TGTGCCAGCACCTCAGAAGTCGCGGATGAAAAACTGTTTTTT; CDR3 protein: CASTSEVADEKLFF; J gene: TRBJ1-4; D gene: -; clone size: many; V gene: TRBV12-3/TRBV12-4
CDR3 DNA: TGCGCCAGCAGCCGGGACACCTCCTCTGGAAACACCATATATTTT; CDR3 protein: CASSRDTSSGNTIYF; J gene: TRBJ1-3; D gene: -; clone size: many; V gene: TRBV5-1
CDR3 DNA: TGCAGTGCTTTCCGACTAGCGGCCAATGAGCAGTTCTTC; CDR3 protein: CSAFRLAANEQFF; J gene: TRBJ2-1; D gene: TRBD2; clone size: many; V gene: TRBV20-1
CDR3 DNA: TGCAGTGCTAGAGGCTTGCCGGCAGGACAAAGGGCACAACTCACAGATACGCAGTATTTT; CDR3 protein: CSARGLPAGQRAQLTDTQYF; J gene: TRBJ2-3; D gene: -; clone size: many; V gene: TRBV20-1
CDR3 DNA: TGTGCCAGCAGCTTCGGGACAGAGAACACCGGGGAGCTGTTTTTT; CDR3 protein: CASSFGTENTGELFF; J gene: TRBJ2-2; D gene: TRBD1; clone size: -; V gene: TRBV5-5
CDR3 DNA: TGTGCCATCAGTGATGACGTTCGGACAAAGAAAAACTATGGCTACACCTTC; CDR3 protein: CAISDDVRTKKNYGYTF; J gene: TRBJ1-2; D gene: -; clone size: many; V gene: TRBV10-3
CDR3 DNA: TGCGCCAGCAGTCAAGCGGCAGGTGGACAGCCCCAGCATTTT; CDR3 protein: CASSQAAGGQPQHF; J gene: TRBJ1-5; D gene: -; clone size: -; V gene: TRBV10-2
CDR3 DNA: TGTGCCACCAGCCCCCGGATAGCGGGGGTTTACGAGCAGTACTTC; CDR3 protein: CATSPRIAGVYEQYF; J gene: TRBJ2-7; D gene: TRBD2; clone size: many; V gene: TRBV15
CDR3 DNA: TGCAGTGCTATTGGACAGGAATGGAACACTGAAGCTTTCTTT; CDR3 protein: CSAIGQEWNTEAFF; J gene: TRBJ1-1; D gene: TRBD1; clone size: many; V gene: TRBV20-1
CDR3 DNA: TGCAGCGTGGCGGACGCTGGGGATCAGCCCCAGCATTTT; CDR3 protein: CSVADAGDQPQHF; J gene: TRBJ1-5; D gene: -; clone size: many; V gene: TRBV29-1
CDR3 DNA: TGTGCCAGCAGCTACGGGACAGGGAGTAGGAATGAGCAGTTCTTC; CDR3 protein: CASSYGTGSRNEQFF; J gene: TRBJ2-1; D gene: TRBD1; clone size: many; V gene: TRBV5-5
CDR3 DNA: TGTGCCAGCAGCGCGGCCCCCTACAATGAGCAGTTCTTC; CDR3 protein: CASSAAPYNEQFF; J gene: TRBJ2-1; D gene: -; clone size: many; V gene: TRBV9
CDR3 DNA: TGTGCCAGCAGCGACTTCCGGACTAGCGGGAGCTACGAGCAGTACTTC; CDR3 protein: CASSDFRTSGSYEQYF; J gene: TRBJ2-7; D gene: TRBD2; clone size: many; V gene: TRBV7-9
CDR3 DNA: TGTGCCAGCAGTCTGGGGACTTCTAATGAAAAACTGTTTTTT; CDR3 protein: CASSLGTSNEKLFF; J gene: TRBJ1-4; D gene: -; clone size: many; V gene: TRBV2
CDR3 DNA: TGTGCCAGCAGCCTAAGGGACAGATGGAACTATGGCTACACCTTC; CDR3 protein: CASSLRDRWNYGYTF; J gene: TRBJ1-2; D gene: TRBD1; clone size: many; V gene: TRBV9
CDR3 DNA: TGCGCCAGCAGCTTGGCTATTGGTAGCTCTGGGGCCAACGTCCTGACTTTC; CDR3 protein: CASSLAIGSSGANVLTF; J gene: TRBJ2-6; D gene: -; clone size: many; V gene: TRBV5-1
CDR3 DNA: TGTGCCAGCAGCCCTGGGGCAGGGTTTAGGACAGATACGCAGTATTTT; CDR3 protein: CASSPGAGFRTDTQYF; J gene: TRBJ2-3; D gene: -; clone size: many; V gene: TRBV7-9